One and the same sample provided the 13 T cell receptor beta chains below, sequenced in a study of blood T cell repertoires in COVID-19. TCRdb's table, derived via immunoSEQ multiplex PCR, lists solely in-frame clones and lacks some. The sample holds a few hundred thousand clones, 85% seen once. The sample comprised peripheral blood. The receptors derive from a woman in her 70s with COVID-19, enrolled during active disease.

The V and J genes are TRBV3-1 (or the pseudogene TRBV3-2) and TRBJ2-3, with a possible D match to TRBD1 (6 bases). Germline V gene sequence: CDR1 LGHDT, CDR2 YNNKEL (reference sequence). This CDR3 is 17 amino acids long. Trimming removed 0 bases at V and 1 base at J, with 14 bases between. In DNA form, the CDR3 reads TGTGCCAGCAGCCAAGACCCTGGACAGTTAGGCACAGATACGCAGTATTTT. Translating it yields CASSQDPGQLGTDTQYF.

This clone came up a few times. V usage is TRBV7-2 and J usage is TRBJ2-7, with 7 bases matching TRBD2. V shed 4 bases and J 0 bases; nucleotides not matched to a gene: 9. This CDR3 spans 16 amino acids. In germline, CDR1 is SGHTA, CDR2 FQGNSA. CDR3 residues: CASSSRASGASYEQYF. In DNA, the CDR3 is TGTGCCAGCAGCTCCCGGGCTAGCGGCGCCTCCTACGAGCAGTACTTC. The full variable domain, rest sourced from reference TRBV7-2 and TRBJ2-7, is GAGVSQSPSNKVTEKGKDVELRCDPISGHTALYWYRQSLGQGLEFLIYFQGNSAPDKSGLPSDRFSAERTGGSVSTLTIQRTQQEDSAVYLCASSSRASGASYEQYFGPGTRLTVT.

The J gene is TRBJ1-3, the V gene TRBV11-2, with D hard to call. The CDR3 is 14 residues long. V dropped 2 bases and J dropped 4 bases, with 9 bases sitting between them. Per the germline V gene, CDR1 is SGHAT and CDR2 is FQNNGV. CDR3 in DNA: TGTGCCAGCAGCTTAAGCCGAGTAGGAAACACCATATATTTT. It encodes CASSLSRVGNTIYF. Based on the CDR3 plus reference TRBV11-2 and TRBJ1-3, the full variable domain is EAGVAQSPRYKIIEKRQSVAFWCNPISGHATLYWYQQILGQGPKLLIQFQNNGVVDDSQLPKDRFSAERLKGVDSTLKIQPAKLEDSAVYLCASSLSRVGNTIYFGEGSWLTVV.

The V call is TRBV5-1, the J call TRBJ1-6; 7 bases are shared with TRBD1. The CDR3 runs to 15 residues. J was trimmed by 9 bases and V by 4 bases; bases with no gene match: 10. The germline CDR1 and CDR2 sequences are SGHRS and YFSETQ. The CDR3 sequence is CASSLGTDRGSPLHF. In DNA form, the CDR3 reads TGCGCCAGCAGCCTTGGGACAGACAGAGGTTCACCCCTCCACTTT.

V is TRBV4-3 and J is TRBJ2-1; 8 nucleotides align to TRBD2. V dropped 0 bases and J dropped 4; count of bases not matched to a gene: 14. CDR1 is LGHNA and CDR2 is YSLEER in the germline V gene. This CDR3 has 19 amino acids. The CDR3: CASSQDRRTSHPLYNEQFF. The DNA for the CDR3 is TGCGCCAGCAGCCAAGATCGGCGGACTAGCCATCCCCTGTACAATGAGCAGTTCTTC.

The chain is built from TRBV4-2 and TRBJ1-6; D gene unclear. This CDR3 has 16 amino acids. Germline assignment: CDR1 LGHNA and CDR2 YNFKEQ. The V end was cut by 4 bases, the J end by 13 bases, with 23 bases between. The CDR3 region is CASSLGSASGSSPLHF. The CDR3 nucleotides are TGTGCCAGCAGCCTCGGGTCAGCCTCTGGGTCTTCGCCCCTCCACTTT.

This clone was seen only once. The chain recombines TRBV7-2 with TRBJ1-6; 9 bases match TRBD1. CDR1 and CDR2 from the germline V gene are SGHTA and FQGNSA. The CDR3 is 15 amino acids. J gave up 8 bases and V 5 bases, and 7 bases lay outside the gene matches. CDR3 residues: CASSPGQGRHSPLHF. CDR3 coding DNA: TGTGCCAGCAGCCCCGGACAGGGGCGTCATTCACCCCTCCACTTT.

The rearrangement links TRBV18 to TRBJ1-2; 8 bases are shared with TRBD1. Germline assignment: CDR1 KGHSH and CDR2 LQKENI. After removal of 0 bases from V and 6 bases from J, the junction contained 0 bases not matched to a gene. This CDR3 is built from 13 residues. This CDR3 is CASSPPTGDGYTF. CDR3 nucleotides: TGTGCCAGCTCACCACCGACAGGGGATGGCTACACCTTC.

The rearrangement joins TRBV7-2 to TRBJ2-2, with 7 bases aligning to TRBD1. Germline V gives CDR1 SGHTA, CDR2 FQGNSA. The CDR3 totals 15 residues. V lost 7 bases to trimming and J lost 4 bases; unmatched junction nucleotides: 9. The CDR3 DNA reads TGTGCCAGCAAAGAGGAGTCAGGGGGCACCGGGGAGCTGTTTTTT. Encoded protein: CASKEESGGTGELFF.

V gene TRBV11-3 combines with J gene TRBJ2-3; 10 nucleotides align to TRBD1. V shed 4 bases and J 7 bases; nucleotides not matched to a gene: 5. Germline V CDR1 and CDR2: SGHNT, YENEEA. There are 14 residues in the CDR3. In DNA, the CDR3 is TGTGCCAGCAGCTCGCGACAGGGGGCGAATACGCAGTATTTT. It specifies CASSSRQGANTQYF. Drawing the rest from reference TRBV11-3 and TRBJ2-3, the complete variable domain is EAGVVQSPRYKIIEKKQPVAFWCNPISGHNTLYWYLQNLGQGPELLIRYENEEAVDDSQLPKDRFSAERLKGVDSTLKIQPAELGDSAVYLCASSSRQGANTQYFGPGTRLTVL.

The rearrangement uses TRBV19 and TRBJ1-5; 9 positions agree with TRBD1. In germline, CDR1 is LNHDA, CDR2 SQIVND (reference sequence). CDR3 length: 17 residues. V lost 8 bases, J lost 6 bases, and 17 bases stayed unmatched. The CDR3 loop is CASFPGQGILTGQPQHF. The CDR3 coding sequence is TGTGCCAGTTTTCCGGGACAGGGTATTTTAACGGGTCAGCCCCAGCATTTT.

The chain uses TRBV5-4 and TRBJ1-2; possible D gene TRBD1, 6 bases. Germline CDR1 and CDR2: SGHNT and YYREEE (reference sequence). The CDR3 extends over 13 amino acids. V was shortened by 4 bases and J by 9 bases, with 16 bases between the two germline ends. The CDR3 sequence: CASSGLQGSRYTF. CDR3 coding DNA: TGTGCCAGCAGCGGTTTACAGGGTTCACGCTACACCTTC.

The chain combines TRBV18 with TRBJ2-2; 7 bases are a match to TRBD1. The CDR3 totals 15 residues. After removal of 6 bases from V and 4 bases from J, the junction contained 8 bases not matched to a gene. Germline V gene lookup returns CDR1 KGHSH and CDR2 LQKENI. The CDR3 loop reads CASSSRDRVTGELFF. In nucleotides, the CDR3 is TGTGCCAGCTCCTCTAGAGACAGGGTCACCGGGGAGCTGTTTTTT.